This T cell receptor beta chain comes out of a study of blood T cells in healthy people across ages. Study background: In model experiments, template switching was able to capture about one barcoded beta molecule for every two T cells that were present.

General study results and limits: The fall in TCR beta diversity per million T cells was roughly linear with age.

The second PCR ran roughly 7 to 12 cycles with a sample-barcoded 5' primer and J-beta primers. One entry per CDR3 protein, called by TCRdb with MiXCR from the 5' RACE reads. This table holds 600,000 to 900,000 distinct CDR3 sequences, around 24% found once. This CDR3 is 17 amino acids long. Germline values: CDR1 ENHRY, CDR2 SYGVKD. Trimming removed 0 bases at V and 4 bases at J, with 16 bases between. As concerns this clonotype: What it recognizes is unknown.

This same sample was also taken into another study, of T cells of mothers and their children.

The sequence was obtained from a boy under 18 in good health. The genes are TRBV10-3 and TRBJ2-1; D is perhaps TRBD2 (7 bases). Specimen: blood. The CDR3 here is CAISESRRGGPYNEQFF. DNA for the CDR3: TGTGCCATCAGTGAGTCGAGGAGGGGGGGTCCATACAATGAGCAGTTCTTC.